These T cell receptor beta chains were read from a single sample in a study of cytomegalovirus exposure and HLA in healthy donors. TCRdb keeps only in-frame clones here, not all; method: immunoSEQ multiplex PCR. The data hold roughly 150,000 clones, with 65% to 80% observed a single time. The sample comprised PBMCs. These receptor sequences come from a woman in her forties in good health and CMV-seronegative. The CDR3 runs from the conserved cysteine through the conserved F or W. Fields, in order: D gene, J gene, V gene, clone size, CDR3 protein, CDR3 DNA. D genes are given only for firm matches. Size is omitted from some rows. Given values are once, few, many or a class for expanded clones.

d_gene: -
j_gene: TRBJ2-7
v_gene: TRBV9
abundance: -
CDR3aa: CASSVETGQDEQYF
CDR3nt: TGTGCCAGCAGCGTAGAGACAGGTCAAGACGAGCAGTACTTC

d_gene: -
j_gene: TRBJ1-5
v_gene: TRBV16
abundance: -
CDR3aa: CASSLAGSALNQPQHF
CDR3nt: TGTGCCAGCAGCCTAGCAGGGTCTGCCCTTAATCAGCCCCAGCATTTT

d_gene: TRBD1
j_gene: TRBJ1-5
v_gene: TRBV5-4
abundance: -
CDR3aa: CASSSGGGNQPQHF
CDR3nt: TGTGCCAGCAGTTCAGGGGGCGGCAATCAGCCCCAGCATTTT

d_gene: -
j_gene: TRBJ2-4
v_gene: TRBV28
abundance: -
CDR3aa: CASRETGLMSAKNIQYF
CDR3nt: TGTGCCAGCAGGGAGACAGGCCTTATGTCGGCCAAAAACATTCAGTACTTC

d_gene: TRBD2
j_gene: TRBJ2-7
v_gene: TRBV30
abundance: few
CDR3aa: CAWSVTSGRTRSYEQYF
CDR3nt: TGTGCCTGGAGTGTAACTAGCGGGAGAACTAGGTCCTACGAGCAGTACTTC

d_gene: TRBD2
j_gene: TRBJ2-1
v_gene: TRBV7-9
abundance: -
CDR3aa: CASSFGLAGGNEQFF
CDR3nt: TGTGCCAGCAGCTTCGGTCTAGCGGGAGGGAATGAGCAGTTCTTC

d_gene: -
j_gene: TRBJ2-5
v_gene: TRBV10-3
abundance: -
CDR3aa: CAISPKRQGRETQYF
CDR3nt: TGTGCCATCAGCCCAAAACGGCAAGGGAGAGAGACCCAGTACTTC

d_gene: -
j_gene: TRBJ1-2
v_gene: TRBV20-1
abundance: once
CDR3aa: CSARADYGYTF
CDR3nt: TGCAGTGCGAGGGCGGACTATGGCTACACCTTC

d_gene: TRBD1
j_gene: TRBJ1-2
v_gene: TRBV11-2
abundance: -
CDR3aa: CASSSSGTGGYGYTF
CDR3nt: TGTGCCAGCAGCTCCTCCGGGACAGGGGGCTATGGCTACACCTTC

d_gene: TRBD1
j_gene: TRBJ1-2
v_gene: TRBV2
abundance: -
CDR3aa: CGVSDRGAYGYTF
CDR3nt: TGTGGTGTAAGCGACAGGGGCGCCTATGGCTACACCTTC

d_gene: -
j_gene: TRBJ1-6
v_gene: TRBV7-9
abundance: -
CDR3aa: CASSDLRDFPTINSPLHF
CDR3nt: TGTGCCAGCAGCGACCTCCGGGACTTCCCCACCATTAATTCACCCCTCCACTTT

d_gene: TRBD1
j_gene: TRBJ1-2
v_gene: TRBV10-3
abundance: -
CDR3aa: CAISDPVGQVAYNYGYTF
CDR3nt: TGTGCCATCAGTGACCCGGTGGGACAGGTGGCGTATAACTATGGCTACACCTTC

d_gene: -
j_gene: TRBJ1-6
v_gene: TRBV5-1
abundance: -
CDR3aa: CASSLGGSSYNSPLHF
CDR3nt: TGCGCCAGCAGCTTGGGAGGGAGCTCCTATAATTCACCCCTCCACTTT

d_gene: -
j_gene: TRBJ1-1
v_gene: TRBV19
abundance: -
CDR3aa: CASSIEGGGGTEAFF
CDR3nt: TGTGCCAGTAGTATAGAGGGAGGGGGGGGCACTGAAGCTTTCTTT

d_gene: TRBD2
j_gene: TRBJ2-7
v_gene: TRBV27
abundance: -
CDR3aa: CASSPGLAGIEQYF
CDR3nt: TGTGCCAGCAGTCCCGGACTAGCGGGTATCGAGCAGTACTTC

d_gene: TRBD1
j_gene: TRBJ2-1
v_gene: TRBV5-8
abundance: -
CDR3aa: CASVRDSSYNEQFF
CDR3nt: TGTGCCAGCGTCCGGGACAGCTCCTACAATGAGCAGTTCTTC

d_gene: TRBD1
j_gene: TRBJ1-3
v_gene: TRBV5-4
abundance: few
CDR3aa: CASSLAWQGGSGNTIYF
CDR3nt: TGTGCCAGCAGCTTGGCCTGGCAGGGGGGCTCTGGAAACACCATATATTTT

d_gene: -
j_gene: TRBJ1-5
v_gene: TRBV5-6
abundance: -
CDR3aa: CASSWGGGSNQPQHF
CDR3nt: TGTGCCAGCAGCTGGGGGGGAGGAAGCAATCAGCCCCAGCATTTT

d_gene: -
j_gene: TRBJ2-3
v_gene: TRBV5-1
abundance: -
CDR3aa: CASSLLAGSRDTQYF
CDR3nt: TGCGCCAGCAGCTTGTTGGCAGGGTCAAGGGATACGCAGTATTTT

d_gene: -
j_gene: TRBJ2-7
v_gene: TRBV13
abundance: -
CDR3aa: CASSLRGRLSYEQYF
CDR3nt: TGTGCCAGCAGCTTACGCGGCAGACTAAGTTACGAGCAGTACTTC